This T cell receptor beta chain originates from a study of T-cell reconstitution after alpha-beta-depleted transplantation in children. Study-wide points: T-cell counts and diversity at one year post-transplant came mainly from newly produced T cells.

Germline CDR1 and CDR2: SGDLS and YYNGEE. V lost 5 bases to trimming and J lost 4 bases; unmatched junction nucleotides: 6. The CDR3 is 15 amino acids. Preparation of the TCRbeta library involved a method that used unique molecular identifiers. Via MiXCR, TCRdb re-called the PCR reads, giving one row per CDR3 protein. This sample has around 960,000 distinct CDR3 sequences, with roughly 29% found just once. This clonotype was counted a few times. Its antigen is not identified. This chain links TRBV9 with TRBJ2-2; 9 positions agree with TRBD1. This receptor was identified in a boy younger than two who had a stem cell transplant for SCID, so the T cells may come from the graft donor. The material was PBMCs, mostly from graft donor cells, obtained 360 days after TCRalphabeta/CD19-depleted stem cell transplant. The CDR3 loop reads CASSTIQGATGELFF. For the CDR3, the DNA is TGTGCCAGCAGTACTATACAGGGGGCCACCGGGGAGCTGTTTTTT.